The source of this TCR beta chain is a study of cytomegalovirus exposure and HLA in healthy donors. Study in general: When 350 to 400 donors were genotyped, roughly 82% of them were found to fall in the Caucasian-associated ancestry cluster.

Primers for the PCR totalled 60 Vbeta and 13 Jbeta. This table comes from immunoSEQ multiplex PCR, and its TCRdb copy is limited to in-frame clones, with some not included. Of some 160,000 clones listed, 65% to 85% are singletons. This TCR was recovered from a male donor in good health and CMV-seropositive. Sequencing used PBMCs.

The CDR3 loop reads CASNIAGATDTQYF. The CDR3 DNA sequence: TGTGCCAGCAATATAGCGGGAGCCACAGATACGCAGTATTTT. This chain uses TRBV5-6 with TRBJ2-3; 9 bases are shared with TRBD2. The CDR3 is made up of 14 amino acids. CDR1 SGHDT and CDR2 YYEEEE come from the germline V gene. Germline trimming cut 6 bases from V and 2 bases from J; bases unmatched to any gene: 4.